These 27 T cell receptor beta chains share one sample of origin, sequenced in a study of Ad26.COV2.S vaccination and SARS-CoV-2 variants. Produced via immunoSEQ multiplex PCR; TCRdb's table is partial and in-frame only. The data show 400,000 to 450,000 clones, 75% to 95% seen once. Treatment specified: approximately 18 received Ad26.COV2.S at low or high dose, single or two shots; roughly five received placebo; per-sample allocation not given. Repertoires come from day 63 after the first vaccine or placebo injection. The specimen comprised peripheral blood, sampled in a trial of Ad26.COV2.S vaccine versus placebo. Receptors were obtained from a person between 18 and 60 years old who received the Ad26.COV2.S COVID-19 vaccine or a placebo.

This clone appeared a single time. The chain combines TRBV5-1 with TRBJ2-5; the D gene is possibly TRBD2 (5 bases). Germline V gene sequence: CDR1 SGHRS, CDR2 YFSETQ. The V end was cut by 2 bases, the J end by 4 bases, with 15 bases between. This CDR3 spans 15 amino acids. The CDR3 loop reads CASSFLEGFGETQYF. In DNA form, the CDR3 reads TGCGCCAGCAGCTTTCTAGAGGGATTCGGAGAGACCCAGTACTTC.

The V call is TRBV5-6, the J call TRBJ2-3; TRBD2 matches 8 bases. The germline V gene has CDR1 SGHDT and CDR2 YYEEEE. The length of the CDR3 is 17 residues. The J segment lost 0 bases and the V segment lost 0 bases, leaving 6 bases of the junction unmatched. The DNA for the CDR3 is TGTGCCAGCAGCTTGGCCCTTAGCGGGACTAGCACAGATACGCAGTATTTT. It yields the protein CASSLALSGTSTDTQYF. Combining the CDR3 with reference TRBV5-6 and TRBJ2-3 gives the whole variable domain DAGVTQSPTHLIKTRGQQVTLRCSPKSGHDTVSWYQQALGQGPQFIFQYYEEEERQRGNFPDRFSGHQFPNYSSELNVNALLLGDSALYLCASSLALSGTSTDTQYFGPGTRLTVL.

This rearrangement joins TRBV4-1 to TRBJ2-7, with 7 positions matching TRBD1. The CDR3 is 15 amino acids. In germline, CDR1 is MGHRA, CDR2 YSYEKL. The V gene end was trimmed by 3 bases and the J gene end by 3 bases; junction bases not matched to a gene: 8. The CDR3 region is CASSQTGQSGYEQYF. In DNA, the CDR3 is TGCGCCAGCAGCCAGACAGGGCAATCAGGCTACGAGCAGTACTTC.

The chain joins TRBV18 to TRBJ2-1, with unresolved D. The V gene lost 1 base and the J gene lost 2 bases, with 21 bases spanning the gap. Germline V CDR1 and CDR2: KGHSH, LQKENI. The CDR3 extends over 19 amino acids. The CDR3, as DNA: TGTGCCAGCTCACCACAGCGCCAGTTACCCGTCGTGGCCTACAATGAGCAGTTCTTC. Protein: CASSPQRQLPVVAYNEQFF.

The chain couples TRBV30 to TRBJ2-1; tentatively, D is TRBD2 (6 bases). The germline V and J ends were trimmed by 0 bases and 11 bases, with 8 bases remaining between them. Germline CDR1 is GTSNPN and CDR2 is SVGIG (reference sequence). The CDR3 runs to 11 residues. For the CDR3, the DNA is TGTGCCTGGAGTGTGGAGGGACAGCAGTTCTTC. Its translation is CAWSVEGQQFF.

The V gene is TRBV5-1, the J gene TRBJ2-2; 9 bases fit TRBD2. Looked up from germline, CDR1 is SGHRS and CDR2 is YFSETQ. This CDR3 is built from 16 residues. Trimming cost V 1 base and J 6 bases; bases outside gene matches: 7. The CDR3: CASSLMAGGQAGELFF. The DNA of the CDR3 is TGCGCCAGCAGCTTGATGGCGGGAGGGCAGGCCGGGGAGCTGTTTTTT.

The chain is built from TRBV6-5 and TRBJ1-3, with 8 bases aligning to TRBD1. This CDR3 has 15 residues. Losses at the gene ends were 7 bases for V and 3 bases for J; bases not matched to a gene: 8. In germline, CDR1 is MNHEY, CDR2 SVGAGI. CDR3 bases: TGTGCCAGCACCCAGGGGGCAGCTCGTGGAAACACCATATATTTT. This gives the protein CASTQGAARGNTIYF.

The chain uses TRBV4-3 and TRBJ2-7, with unresolved D. This CDR3 has 13 residues. Looked up from germline, CDR1 is LGHNA and CDR2 is YSLEER. The V gene lost 3 bases and the J gene lost 5 bases, with 11 bases spanning the gap. The CDR3 protein is CASSHAAADEQYF. DNA for the CDR3: TGCGCCAGCAGCCACGCCGCCGCGGACGAGCAGTACTTC.

This clone was observed a few times. This chain links TRBV27 with TRBJ2-7; D possibly corresponds to TRBD2 (6 bases). CDR1 is MNHEY and CDR2 is SMNVEV in the germline V gene (reference sequence). This CDR3 contains 13 residues. V dropped 6 bases and J dropped 0 bases, with 9 bases sitting between them. CDR3 loop: CASRTRSSYEQYF. For the CDR3, the DNA is TGTGCCAGCAGGACTAGGAGCTCCTACGAGCAGTACTTC.

This rearrangement joins TRBV18 to TRBJ2-5; D not certain. V shed 1 base and J shed 5 bases, with 5 bases lying between them. Germline assignment: CDR1 KGHSH and CDR2 LQKENI. The CDR3 length is 12 residues. CDR3 sequence (DNA): TGTGCCAGCTCACCACAGGGTGAGACCCAGTACTTC. Translating it yields CASSPQGETQYF.

The rearrangement joins TRBV7-4 to TRBJ2-5, with no clear D. The germline gives CDR1 SGHVT, CDR2 SQSDAQ. V gave up 5 bases and J gave up 1 base, with 5 bases separating them. The CDR3 loop spans 12 amino acids. The CDR3 loop is CASSRPQETQYF. CDR3 DNA: TGTGCCAGCAGCCGTCCCCAAGAGACCCAGTACTTC.

V usage is TRBV19 and J usage is TRBJ2-6, with D hard to call. Germline V lookup: CDR1 LNHDA, CDR2 SQIVND (reference sequence). V gave up 5 bases and J gave up 0 bases, with 11 bases separating them. This CDR3 comprises 16 residues. CDR3 in amino acids: CASSWRRASGANVLTF. CDR3 coding DNA: TGTGCCAGTAGTTGGCGACGGGCCTCTGGGGCCAACGTCCTGACTTTC.

The chain has TRBV27 and TRBJ2-6; D not certain. The germline V and J ends were trimmed by 4 bases and 0 bases, with 10 bases remaining between them. Germline lookup yields CDR1 MNHEY and CDR2 SMNVEV (reference sequence). The CDR3 sequence is 16 residues long. The CDR3 loop is CASSSPGGSGANVLTF. CDR3 DNA: TGTGCCAGCAGTTCCCCGGGCGGCTCTGGGGCCAACGTCCTGACTTTC.

The chain recombines TRBV5-4 with TRBJ2-2, with D possibly being TRBD1 (6 bases). Germline loops: CDR1 SGHNT, CDR2 YYREEE (reference sequence). Trimming pared 1 base from V and 5 bases from J, leaving 12 bases between. This CDR3 spans 15 amino acids. The CDR3, as DNA: TGTGCCAGCAGCTTGTGGCCAGGGGTTACCGGGGAGCTGTTTTTT. Translating gives CASSLWPGVTGELFF. The variable domain in full, with the rest retrieved from reference TRBV5-4 and TRBJ2-2, is ETGVTQSPTHLIKTRGQQVTLRCSSQSGHNTVSWYQQALGQGPQFIFQYYREEENGRGNFPPRFSGLQFPNYSSELNVNALELDDSALYLCASSLWPGVTGELFFGEGSRLTVL.

The V call is TRBV5-6, the J call TRBJ1-1; the D gene is possibly TRBD1 (6 bases). The CDR3 sequence is 14 residues long. V was shortened by 3 bases and J by 0 bases, with 9 bases between the two germline ends. Looked up from germline, CDR1 is SGHDT and CDR2 is YYEEEE. The CDR3 here is CASSWGRVNTEAFF. CDR3 sequence (DNA): TGTGCCAGCAGCTGGGGGCGGGTGAACACTGAAGCTTTCTTT.

V is TRBV19 and J is TRBJ2-7; TRBD1 matches 7 bases. V shed 5 bases and J 6 bases; nucleotides not matched to a gene: 10. The V gene's germline CDR1 is LNHDA and CDR2 SQIVND (reference sequence). The CDR3 totals 14 residues. The CDR3 bases are TGTGCCAGTAGTGTGGGACAGAGTAGCCTCGAGCAGTACTTC. Its protein product is CASSVGQSSLEQYF.

This clone appeared once. J is TRBJ2-1 and V is TRBV27, with 10 bases aligning to TRBD2. Germline lookup yields CDR1 MNHEY and CDR2 SMNVEV (reference sequence). V dropped 5 bases and J dropped 3; count of bases not matched to a gene: 4. This CDR3 has 15 residues. CDR3 sequence: CASSPSGRGYNEQFF. The DNA of the CDR3 is TGTGCCAGCAGTCCCAGCGGGAGGGGCTACAATGAGCAGTTCTTC.

The V and J genes are TRBV7-2 and TRBJ2-2; no clear D. The V end was cut by 0 bases, the J end by 1 base, with 6 bases between. Germline CDR1 is SGHTA and CDR2 is FQGNSA. This CDR3 is built from 15 residues. The CDR3 DNA reads TGTGCCAGCAGCTTAGCGGTGGGGAACACCGGGGAGCTGTTTTTT. It yields the protein CASSLAVGNTGELFF.

The chain links TRBV10-3 to TRBJ1-1; 7 bases are a match to TRBD1. The CDR3 is 17 amino acids. Per the germline V gene, CDR1 is ENHRY and CDR2 is SYGVKD. V was clipped by 2 bases and J by 1 base; unmatched bases: 10. CDR3 residues: CAISEVTTGAGNTEAFF. The CDR3 coding sequence is TGTGCCATCAGTGAGGTTACAACAGGGGCTGGGAACACTGAAGCTTTCTTT.

The chain uses TRBV21-1 and TRBJ1-1; the table names TRBD1, a call not compared with the DNA. TRBV21-1 is marked as a pseudogene. This CDR3 is built from 14 residues. CDR3 residues: CASSIDRGFSEAFF. Here the CDR3 DNA reads TGTGCCAGCAGCATCGACAGGGGCTTCTCTGAAGCTTTCTTT.

The chain is built from TRBV27 and TRBJ1-5; D not certain. The V gene lost 2 bases and the J gene lost 0 bases, with 11 bases spanning the gap. Germline values: CDR1 MNHEY, CDR2 SMNVEV (reference sequence). The CDR3 loop spans 16 amino acids. DNA for the CDR3: TGTGCCAGCAGTTTAGGAGGGCCCTATAGCAATCAGCCCCAGCATTTT. Amino acids: CASSLGGPYSNQPQHF.

The chain's CDR3 is CATTEGGTGANVLTF. CDR3 sequence (DNA): TGTGCCACCACCGAGGGGGGTACTGGGGCCAACGTCCTGACTTTC. The chain carries TRBV24-1 and TRBJ2-6, with D perhaps given as TRBD1 or TRBD2 (6 bases each). Germline lookup yields CDR1 KGHDR and CDR2 SFDVKD. The length of the CDR3 is 15 residues. V was trimmed by 8 bases and J by 2 bases, leaving 12 bases between them.

V gene TRBV13 combines with J gene TRBJ2-1, with D possibly being TRBD2 (6 bases). Germline-derived CDR1 and CDR2 are PRHDT and FYEKMQ (reference sequence). Trimming removed 2 bases at V and 5 bases at J, with 19 bases between. This CDR3 has 17 residues. The CDR3 nucleotides read TGTGCCAGCAGCTTAAAGGTTCTTACGGGGGAGGACAATGAGCAGTTCTTC. Amino acid sequence: CASSLKVLTGEDNEQFF.

The CDR3 protein is CASSPLGWPQHF. CDR3 nucleotide sequence: TGTGCCAGTAGCCCCCTGGGTTGGCCCCAGCATTTT. The chain joins TRBV19 to TRBJ1-5; unclear D gene. The V gene's germline CDR1 is LNHDA and CDR2 SQIVND (reference sequence). Trimming took 6 bases from V and 9 from J, leaving 12 bases between them. This CDR3 comprises 12 residues.

Only a few counts were recorded for this clone. The chain is built from TRBV18 and TRBJ2-1; a weak D match, TRBD2 (5 bases). Germline V gene data show CDR1 as KGHSH and CDR2 as LQKENI. V was shortened by 0 bases and J by 10 bases, with 16 bases between the two germline ends. There are 15 residues in the CDR3. The DNA of the CDR3 is TGTGCCAGCTCACCACCTGGTTTTAGCGAAGAGGAGCAGTTCTTC. Amino acid sequence: CASSPPGFSEEEQFF.

The chain joins TRBV20-1 to TRBJ2-1; D is ambiguous. Trimming cost V 6 bases and J 6 bases, with 9 bases left between them. Germline CDR1 reads DFQATT; CDR2 reads SNEGSKA (reference sequence). The CDR3 covers 11 residues. The CDR3 protein is CSAERFNEQFF. In DNA, the CDR3 is TGCAGTGCGGAGAGGTTCAATGAGCAGTTCTTC.

This sequence joins TRBV5-1 and TRBJ1-1; 7 bases are shared with TRBD1. V dropped 0 bases and J dropped 5; count of bases not matched to a gene: 4. The CDR3 has 14 residues. Germline V gene lookup returns CDR1 SGHRS and CDR2 YFSETQ. Here the CDR3 reads CASSLVTGRTEAFF. The CDR3 DNA reads TGCGCCAGCAGCTTGGTGACAGGGAGGACTGAAGCTTTCTTT.